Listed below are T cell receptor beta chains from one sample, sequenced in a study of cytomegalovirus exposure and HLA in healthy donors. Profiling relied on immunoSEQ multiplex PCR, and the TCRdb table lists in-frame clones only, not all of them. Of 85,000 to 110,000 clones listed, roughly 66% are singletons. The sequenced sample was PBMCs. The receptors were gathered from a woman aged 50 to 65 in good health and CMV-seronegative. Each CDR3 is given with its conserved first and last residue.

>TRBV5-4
CASSLARLSAEAFF
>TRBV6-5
CASSSRGGGEETQYF
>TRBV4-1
CASSSGTSGVTDTQYF
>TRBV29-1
CSVGQGNSPLHF
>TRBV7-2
CASSKDRGHTEAFF
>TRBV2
CASRGQVNSNQPQHF
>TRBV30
CAWSASGGGSYNEQFF
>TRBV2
CATGQRTTSRADTQYF
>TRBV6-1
CASSEGVLAGGTDTQYF
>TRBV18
CASSRTGTVNTEAFF
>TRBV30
CAWSGANYGYTF
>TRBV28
CASSLGQGPYEQYF
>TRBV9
CASSVSGTGGNTIYF
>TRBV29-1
CSVLQGSYEQYF
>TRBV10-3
CAIGTMGYTF
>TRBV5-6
CASSLAVVSSGNTIYF
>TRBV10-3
CAASAGWDEQFF
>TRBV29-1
CSVRQGDETQYF
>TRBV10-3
CAISETGDFTGGRGYTF